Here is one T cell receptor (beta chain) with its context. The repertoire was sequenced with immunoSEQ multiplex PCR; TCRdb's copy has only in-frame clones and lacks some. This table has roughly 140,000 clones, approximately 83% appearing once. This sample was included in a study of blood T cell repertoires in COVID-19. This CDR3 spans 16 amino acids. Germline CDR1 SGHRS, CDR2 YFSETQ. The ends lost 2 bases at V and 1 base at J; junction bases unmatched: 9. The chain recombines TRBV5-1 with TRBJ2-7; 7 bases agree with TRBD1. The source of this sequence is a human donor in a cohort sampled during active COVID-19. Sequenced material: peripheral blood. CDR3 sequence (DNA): TGCGCCAGCAGCTTAGCGGACAGGTCGCCTTCCTACGAGCAGTACTTC. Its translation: CASSLADRSPSYEQYF. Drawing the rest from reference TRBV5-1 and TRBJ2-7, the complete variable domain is KAGVTQTPRYLIKTRGQQVTLSCSPISGHRSVSWYQQTPGQGLQFLFEYFSETQRNKGNFPGRFSGRQFSNSRSEMNVSTLELGDSALYLCASSLADRSPSYEQYFGPGTRLTVT.